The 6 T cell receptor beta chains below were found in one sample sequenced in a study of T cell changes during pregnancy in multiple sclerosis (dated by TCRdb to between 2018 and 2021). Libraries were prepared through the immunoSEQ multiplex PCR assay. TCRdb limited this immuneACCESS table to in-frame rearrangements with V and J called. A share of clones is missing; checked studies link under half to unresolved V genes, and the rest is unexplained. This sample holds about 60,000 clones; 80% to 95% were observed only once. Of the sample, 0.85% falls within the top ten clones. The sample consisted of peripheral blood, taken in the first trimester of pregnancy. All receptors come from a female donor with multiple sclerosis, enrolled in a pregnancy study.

CDR3 amino acids: CASSLDRAPNQPQHF. The CDR3 region has the DNA TGTGCCAGCAGTCTCGACAGAGCCCCGAATCAGCCCCAGCATTTT. V and J are TRBV6-5 and TRBJ1-5; D possibly corresponds to TRBD1 (5 bases). V shed 5 bases and J shed 4 bases, with 15 bases lying between them. The CDR3 is 15 amino acids. Germline loops: CDR1 MNHEY, CDR2 SVGAGI.

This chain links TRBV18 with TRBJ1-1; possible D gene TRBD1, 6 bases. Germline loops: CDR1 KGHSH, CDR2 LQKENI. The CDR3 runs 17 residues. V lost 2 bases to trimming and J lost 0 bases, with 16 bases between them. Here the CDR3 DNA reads TGTGCCAGCTCACCATTACTCCAAGGACAGATGAACACTGAAGCTTTCTTT. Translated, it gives CASSPLLQGQMNTEAFF. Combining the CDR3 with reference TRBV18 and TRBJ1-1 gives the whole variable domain NAGVMQNPRHLVRRRGQEARLRCSPMKGHSHVYWYRQLPEEGLKFMVYLQKENIIDESGMPKERFSAEFPKEGPSILRIQQVVRGDSAAYFCASSPLLQGQMNTEAFFGQGTRLTVV.

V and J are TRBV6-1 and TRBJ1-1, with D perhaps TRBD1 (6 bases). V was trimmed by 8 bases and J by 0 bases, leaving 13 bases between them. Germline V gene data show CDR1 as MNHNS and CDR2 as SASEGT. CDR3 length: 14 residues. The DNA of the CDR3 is TGTGCCAGCGAGAAGGGACATTTGAACACTGAAGCTTTCTTT. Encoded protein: CASEKGHLNTEAFF.

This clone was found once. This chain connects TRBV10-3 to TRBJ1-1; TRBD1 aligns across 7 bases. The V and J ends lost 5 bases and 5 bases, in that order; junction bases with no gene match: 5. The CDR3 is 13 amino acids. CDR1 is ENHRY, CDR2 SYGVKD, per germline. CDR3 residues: CAISKGADTEAFF. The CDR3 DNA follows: TGTGCCATCAGTAAGGGGGCTGATACTGAAGCTTTCTTT.

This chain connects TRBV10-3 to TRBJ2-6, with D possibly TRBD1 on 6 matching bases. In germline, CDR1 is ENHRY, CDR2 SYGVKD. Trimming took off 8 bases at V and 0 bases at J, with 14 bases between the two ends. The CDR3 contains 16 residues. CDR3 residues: CAIGGRGVSGANVLTF. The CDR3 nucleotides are TGTGCCATCGGGGGCAGGGGTGTCTCTGGGGCCAACGTCCTGACTTTC.

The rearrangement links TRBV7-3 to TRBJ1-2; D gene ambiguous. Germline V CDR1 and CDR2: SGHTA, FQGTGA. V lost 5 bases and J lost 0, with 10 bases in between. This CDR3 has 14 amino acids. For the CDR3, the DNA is TGTGCCAGCAGCCCGGAGACGGCTAACTATGGCTACACCTTC. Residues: CASSPETANYGYTF. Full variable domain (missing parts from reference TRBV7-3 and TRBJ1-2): GAGVSQTPSNKVTEKGKYVELRCDPISGHTALYWYRQSLGQGPEFLIYFQGTGAADDSGLPNDRFFAVRPEGSVSTLKIQRTERGDSAVYLCASSPETANYGYTFGSGTRLTVV.